The rows below give T cell receptor beta chains drawn from one sample of a study of T cells in Graves' hyperthyroidism and ophthalmopathy. MiXCR was run by TCRdb on the multiplex PCR reads, yielding one entry per CDR3 protein. The repertoire holds 30,000 to 35,000 distinct CDR3 sequences, with roughly half as singletons. Sequencing was carried out using blood. These TCRs come from a woman in her thirties or forties with Graves' ophthalmopathy. The CDR3 runs from the conserved cysteine through the conserved F or W. The D gene is left open where the match is weak.

V gene	J gene	D gene	CDR3 protein
TRBV5-5	TRBJ1-1	.	CASSEQGIMNTEAFF
TRBV12-3/TRBV12-4	TRBJ1-5	.	CASSLGRRPQHF
TRBV18	TRBJ2-1	TRBD2	CASSPTAPSGSAGSEQFF
TRBV5-1	TRBJ2-7	.	CASSPQGIYEQYF
TRBV2	TRBJ1-4	.	CASSELDNEKLFF
TRBV5-1	TRBJ1-1	.	CASSPWTNNAAFF
TRBV20-1	TRBJ2-3	TRBD2	CSARDLVASGGLSDTQYF
TRBV20-1	TRBJ1-2	TRBD1	CSAGRQGTFGGYTF
TRBV7-2	TRBJ2-2	TRBD2	CASSPAGLNGELFF
TRBV7-6	TRBJ1-3	.	CASSLTGDTIYF